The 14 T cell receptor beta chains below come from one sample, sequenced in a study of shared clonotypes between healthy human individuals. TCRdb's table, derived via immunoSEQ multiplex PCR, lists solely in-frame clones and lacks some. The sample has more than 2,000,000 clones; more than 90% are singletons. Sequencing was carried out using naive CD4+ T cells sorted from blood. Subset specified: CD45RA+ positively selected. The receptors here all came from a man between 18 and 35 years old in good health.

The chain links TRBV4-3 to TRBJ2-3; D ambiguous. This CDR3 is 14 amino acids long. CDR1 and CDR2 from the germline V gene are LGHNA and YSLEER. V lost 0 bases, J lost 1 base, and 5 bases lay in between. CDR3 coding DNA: TGCGCCAGCAGCCAAGATAAGGGCACAGATACGCAGTATTTT. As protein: CASSQDKGTDTQYF.

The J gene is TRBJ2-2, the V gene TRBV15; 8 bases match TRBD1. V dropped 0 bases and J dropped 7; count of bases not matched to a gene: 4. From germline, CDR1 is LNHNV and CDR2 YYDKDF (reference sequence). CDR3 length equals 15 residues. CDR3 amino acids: CATSRERQGIGELFF. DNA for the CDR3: TGTGCCACCAGCAGAGAAAGACAGGGGATCGGGGAGCTGTTTTTT.

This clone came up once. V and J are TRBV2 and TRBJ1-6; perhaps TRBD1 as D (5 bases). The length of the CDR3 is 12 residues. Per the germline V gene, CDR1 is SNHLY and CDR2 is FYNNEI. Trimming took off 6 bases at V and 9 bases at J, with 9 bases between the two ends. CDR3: CASRSTASPLHF. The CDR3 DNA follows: TGTGCCAGCAGGTCGACAGCTTCACCCCTCCACTTT.

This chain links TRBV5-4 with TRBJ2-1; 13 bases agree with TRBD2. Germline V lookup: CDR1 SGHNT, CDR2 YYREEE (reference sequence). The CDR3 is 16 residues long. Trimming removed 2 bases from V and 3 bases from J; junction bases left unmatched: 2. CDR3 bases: TGTGCCAGCAGCTTAAGGACTAGCGGGGGCTACAATGAGCAGTTCTTC. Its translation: CASSLRTSGGYNEQFF. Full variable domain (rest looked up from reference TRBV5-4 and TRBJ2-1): ETGVTQSPTHLIKTRGQQVTLRCSSQSGHNTVSWYQQALGQGPQFIFQYYREEENGRGNFPPRFSGLQFPNYSSELNVNALELDDSALYLCASSLRTSGGYNEQFFGPGTRLTVL.

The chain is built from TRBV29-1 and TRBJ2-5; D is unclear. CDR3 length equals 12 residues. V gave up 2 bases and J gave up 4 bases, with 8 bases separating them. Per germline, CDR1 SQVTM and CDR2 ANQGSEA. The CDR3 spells CSVERGPETQYF. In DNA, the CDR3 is TGCAGCGTTGAAAGAGGACCAGAGACCCAGTACTTC.

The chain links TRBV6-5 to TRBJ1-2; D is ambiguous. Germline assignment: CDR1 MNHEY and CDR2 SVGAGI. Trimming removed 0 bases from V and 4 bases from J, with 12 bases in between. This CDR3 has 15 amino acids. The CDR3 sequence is CASSYSPYKVYGYTF. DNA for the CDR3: TGTGCCAGCAGTTACTCCCCTTACAAGGTCTATGGCTACACCTTC.

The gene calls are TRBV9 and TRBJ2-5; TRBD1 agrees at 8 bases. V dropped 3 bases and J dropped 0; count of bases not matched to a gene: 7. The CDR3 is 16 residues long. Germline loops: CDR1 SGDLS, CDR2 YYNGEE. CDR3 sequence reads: CASSGGQGLYQETQYF. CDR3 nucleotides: TGTGCCAGCAGCGGCGGACAGGGACTGTACCAAGAGACCCAGTACTTC.

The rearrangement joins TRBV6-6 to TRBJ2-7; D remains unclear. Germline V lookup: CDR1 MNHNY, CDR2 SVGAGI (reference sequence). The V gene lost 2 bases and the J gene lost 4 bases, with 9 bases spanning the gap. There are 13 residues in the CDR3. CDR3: CASSYPPGYEQYF. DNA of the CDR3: TGTGCCAGCAGTTACCCCCCTGGATACGAGCAGTACTTC.

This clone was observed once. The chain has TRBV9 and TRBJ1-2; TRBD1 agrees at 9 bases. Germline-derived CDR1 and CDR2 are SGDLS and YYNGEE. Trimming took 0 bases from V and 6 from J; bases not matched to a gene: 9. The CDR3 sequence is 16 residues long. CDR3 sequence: CASSVATGTGQDGYTF. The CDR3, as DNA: TGTGCCAGCAGCGTAGCTACCGGGACAGGGCAGGATGGCTACACCTTC.

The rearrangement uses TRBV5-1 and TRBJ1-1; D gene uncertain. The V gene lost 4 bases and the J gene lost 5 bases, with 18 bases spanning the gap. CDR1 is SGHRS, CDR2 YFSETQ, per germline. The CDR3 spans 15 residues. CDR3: CASSAGFLDQTEAFF. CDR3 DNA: TGCGCCAGCAGCGCGGGATTTCTCGATCAGACTGAAGCTTTCTTT. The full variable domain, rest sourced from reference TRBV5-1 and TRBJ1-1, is KAGVTQTPRYLIKTRGQQVTLSCSPISGHRSVSWYQQTPGQGLQFLFEYFSETQRNKGNFPGRFSGRQFSNSRSEMNVSTLELGDSALYLCASSAGFLDQTEAFFGQGTRLTVV.

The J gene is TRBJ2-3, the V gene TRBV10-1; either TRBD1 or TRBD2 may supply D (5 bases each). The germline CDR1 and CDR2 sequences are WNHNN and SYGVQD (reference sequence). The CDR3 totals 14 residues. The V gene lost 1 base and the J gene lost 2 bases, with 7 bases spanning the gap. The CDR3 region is CASSEWGSTDTQYF. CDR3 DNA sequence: TGCGCCAGCAGTGAGTGGGGGTCCACAGATACGCAGTATTTT.

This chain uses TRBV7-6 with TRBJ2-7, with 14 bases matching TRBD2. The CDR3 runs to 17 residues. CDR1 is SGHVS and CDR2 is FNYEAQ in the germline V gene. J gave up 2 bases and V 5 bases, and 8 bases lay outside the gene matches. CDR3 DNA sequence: TGTGCCAGCAGCCCCGGGACTAGCGGGAGTCGGGCCTACGAGCAGTACTTC. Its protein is CASSPGTSGSRAYEQYF.

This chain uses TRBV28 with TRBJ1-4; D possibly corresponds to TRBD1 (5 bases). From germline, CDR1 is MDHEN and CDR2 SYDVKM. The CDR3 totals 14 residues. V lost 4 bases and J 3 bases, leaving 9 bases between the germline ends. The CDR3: CASSSGGANEKLFF. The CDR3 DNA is TGTGCCAGCAGTTCTGGGGGGGCTAATGAAAAACTGTTTTTT.

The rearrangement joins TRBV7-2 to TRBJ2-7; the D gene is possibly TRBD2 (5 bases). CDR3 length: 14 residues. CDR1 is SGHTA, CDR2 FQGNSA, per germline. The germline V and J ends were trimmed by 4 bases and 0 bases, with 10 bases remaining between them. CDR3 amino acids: CASSSGSYSYEQYF. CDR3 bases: TGTGCCAGCAGCTCGGGAAGTTACTCCTACGAGCAGTACTTC.